This T cell receptor (beta chain) was observed in a study of T-cell memory formation after mild COVID-19. V dropped 5 bases and J dropped 3 bases, with 13 bases sitting between them. This CDR3 is built from 14 residues. Germline V gene sequence: CDR1 SEHNR, CDR2 FQNEAQ (reference sequence). This clonotype was seen only a few times. MiXCR, run by TCRdb on the 5' RACE reads, gives a single entry per CDR3 protein. The sample contains 350,000 to 400,000 distinct CDR3 sequences, roughly 20% of which appear only once. This TCR derives from an adult woman who had mild COVID-19 (a few samples of this study predate the infection). Cell type and time point are not known. The sequencing sample was made of PBMCs or a T cell subset sorted from them (not recorded which). V usage is TRBV7-9 and J usage is TRBJ1-2; D perhaps matches TRBD1 (5 bases). The DNA of the CDR3 is TGTGCCAGCAGCCCCTCCCGAGGGGACTATGGCTACACCTTC. It codes for CASSPSRGDYGYTF.